This TCR beta chain was observed in a study of CD8 T cells in Susac syndrome. Across the study: When blood was collected, patients with Susac syndrome were therapy-naive, were taking corticosteroids, or were receiving intravenous immunoglobulin alone.

For this clonotype: Its cognate antigen is unknown.

Broader study findings: The CD4+ T cell repertoires of Susac syndrome were found to show no clonal expansion. In its TCR sequencing and HLA analysis, the study acknowledged that the number of individuals was relatively small.

The CDR3 has 14 amino acids. V dropped 5 bases and J dropped 6; count of bases not matched to a gene: 8. The germline V gene encodes CDR1 LGHNA and CDR2 YNFKEQ. Random hexamers were used to reverse transcribe an amount of roughly 0.45 to 1 ug RNA. Amplification of the TCR beta CDR3 was carried out by immunoSEQ multiplex PCR, which spanned a total of 54 Vbeta and 13 Jbeta segments. TCRdb re-called the immunoSEQ multiplex PCR reads through MiXCR, storing one row per CDR3 protein. The table lists about 240,000 distinct CDR3 sequences, about 96% of them singletons. The V and J genes are TRBV4-2 and TRBJ2-3, with 7 positions matching TRBD2. Input material: CD4+ T cells from PBMCs. This clonotype was obtained from a human donor with Susac syndrome. CDR3 sequence reads: CASSARLAADTQYF. The CDR3 DNA sequence: TGTGCCAGCAGCGCCAGACTAGCCGCGGATACGCAGTATTTT.